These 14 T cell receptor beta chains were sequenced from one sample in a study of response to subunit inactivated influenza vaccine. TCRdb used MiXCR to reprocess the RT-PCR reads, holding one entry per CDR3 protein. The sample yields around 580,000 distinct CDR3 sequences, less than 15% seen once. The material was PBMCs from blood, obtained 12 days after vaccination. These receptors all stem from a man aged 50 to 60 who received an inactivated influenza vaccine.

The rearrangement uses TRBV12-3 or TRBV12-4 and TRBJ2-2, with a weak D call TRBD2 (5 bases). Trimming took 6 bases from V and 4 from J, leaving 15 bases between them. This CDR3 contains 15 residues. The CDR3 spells CASRTTGSGTGELFF. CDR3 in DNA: TGTGCCAGCAGAACTACGGGATCGGGCACCGGGGAGCTGTTTTTT.

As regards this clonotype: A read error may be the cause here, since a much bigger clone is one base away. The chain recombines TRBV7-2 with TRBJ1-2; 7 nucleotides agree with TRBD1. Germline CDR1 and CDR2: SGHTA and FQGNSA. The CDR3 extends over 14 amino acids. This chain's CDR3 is CASSPAGRGYGYSF. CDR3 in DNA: TGTGCCAGCAGCCCCGCCGGCAGGGGGTACGGCTACTCCTTC.

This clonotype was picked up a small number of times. The CDR3, as DNA: TGTGCCAGCAGTTACCGGCGGGTCTCCTACGAGCAGTACTTC. This encodes CASSYRRVSYEQYF. This rearrangement joins TRBV6-5 to TRBJ2-7; tentative D call: TRBD2 (5 bases). CDR1 and CDR2 from the germline V gene are MNHEY and SVGAGI. V dropped 2 bases and J dropped 0 bases, with 8 bases sitting between them. CDR3 size: 14 residues.

The chain's CDR3 is CASSFPGGTGELFF. Here the CDR3 DNA reads TGCGCCAGCAGCTTCCCAGGGGGCACCGGGGAGCTGTTTTTT. The J gene is TRBJ2-2, the V gene TRBV5-1, with TRBD1 matching over 7 bases. Germline V gives CDR1 SGHRS, CDR2 YFSETQ. With 2 bases clipped from V and 4 bases from J, the junction kept 2 bases outside the gene matches. The CDR3 has 14 residues.

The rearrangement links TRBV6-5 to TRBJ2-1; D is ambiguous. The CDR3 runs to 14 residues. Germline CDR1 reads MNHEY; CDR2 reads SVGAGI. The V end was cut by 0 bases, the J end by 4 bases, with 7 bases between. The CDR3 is CASSYSSVYNEQFF. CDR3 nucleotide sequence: TGTGCCAGCAGTTACTCCTCGGTGTACAATGAGCAGTTCTTC.

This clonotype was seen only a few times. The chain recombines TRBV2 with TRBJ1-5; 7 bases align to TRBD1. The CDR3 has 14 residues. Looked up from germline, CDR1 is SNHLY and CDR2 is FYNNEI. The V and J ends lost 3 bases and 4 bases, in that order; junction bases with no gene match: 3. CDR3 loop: CASSEVRGNQPQHF. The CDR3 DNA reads TGTGCCAGCAGTGAGGTCAGGGGGAATCAGCCCCAGCATTTT.

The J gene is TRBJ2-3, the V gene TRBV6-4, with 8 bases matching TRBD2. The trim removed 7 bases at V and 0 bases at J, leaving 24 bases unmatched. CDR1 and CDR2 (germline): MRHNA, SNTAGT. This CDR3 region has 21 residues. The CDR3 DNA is TGTGCCAGCACTAGGCTCGGTCTTGTGTCTGGACTAGCACAGAGCACAGATACGCAGTATTTT. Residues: CASTRLGLVSGLAQSTDTQYF.

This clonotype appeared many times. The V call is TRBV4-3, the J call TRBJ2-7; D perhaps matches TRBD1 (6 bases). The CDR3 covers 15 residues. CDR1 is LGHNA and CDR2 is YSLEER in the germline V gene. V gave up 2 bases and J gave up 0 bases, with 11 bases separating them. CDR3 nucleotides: TGCGCCAGCAGCCAACTACAGGGAGACTCCTACGAGCAGTACTTC. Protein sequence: CASSQLQGDSYEQYF.

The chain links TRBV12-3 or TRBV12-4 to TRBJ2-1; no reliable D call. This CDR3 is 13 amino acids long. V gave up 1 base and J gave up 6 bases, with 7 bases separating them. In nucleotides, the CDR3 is TGTGCCAGCAGTTTAGTACAGCCCAATGAGCAGTTCTTC. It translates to CASSLVQPNEQFF.

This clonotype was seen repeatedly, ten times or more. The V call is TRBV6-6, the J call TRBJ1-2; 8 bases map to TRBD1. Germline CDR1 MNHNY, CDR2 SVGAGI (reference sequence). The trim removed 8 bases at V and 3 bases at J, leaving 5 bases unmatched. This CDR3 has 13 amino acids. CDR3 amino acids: CASRETGDYGYTF. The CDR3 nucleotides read TGTGCCAGCCGCGAGACAGGGGACTATGGCTACACCTTC.

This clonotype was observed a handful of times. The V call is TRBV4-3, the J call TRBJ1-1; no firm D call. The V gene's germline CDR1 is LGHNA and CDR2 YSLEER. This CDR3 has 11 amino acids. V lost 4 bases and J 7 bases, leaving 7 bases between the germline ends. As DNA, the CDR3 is TGCGCCAGCAGCCCGAGGAATGAAGCTTTCTTT. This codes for CASSPRNEAFF.

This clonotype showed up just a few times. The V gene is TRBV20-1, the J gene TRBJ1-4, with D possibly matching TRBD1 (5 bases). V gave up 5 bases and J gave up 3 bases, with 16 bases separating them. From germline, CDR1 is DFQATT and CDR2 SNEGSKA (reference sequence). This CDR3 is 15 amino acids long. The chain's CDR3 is CSAGDPGTANEKLFF. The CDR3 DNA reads TGCAGTGCTGGGGATCCCGGGACGGCTAATGAAAAACTGTTTTTT.

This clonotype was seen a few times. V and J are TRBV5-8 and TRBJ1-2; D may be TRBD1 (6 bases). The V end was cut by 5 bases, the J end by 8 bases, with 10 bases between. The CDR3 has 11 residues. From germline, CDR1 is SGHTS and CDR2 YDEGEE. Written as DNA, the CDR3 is TGTGCCAGCAGGCAGGGGAGCGGCTACACCTTC. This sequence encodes CASRQGSGYTF.

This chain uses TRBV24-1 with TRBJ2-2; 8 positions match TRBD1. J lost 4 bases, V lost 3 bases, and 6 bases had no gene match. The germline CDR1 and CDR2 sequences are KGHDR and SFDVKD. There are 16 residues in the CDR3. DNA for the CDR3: TGTGCCACCAGTGATACGGGGACAGGCCCCACCGGGGAGCTGTTTTTT. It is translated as CATSDTGTGPTGELFF.